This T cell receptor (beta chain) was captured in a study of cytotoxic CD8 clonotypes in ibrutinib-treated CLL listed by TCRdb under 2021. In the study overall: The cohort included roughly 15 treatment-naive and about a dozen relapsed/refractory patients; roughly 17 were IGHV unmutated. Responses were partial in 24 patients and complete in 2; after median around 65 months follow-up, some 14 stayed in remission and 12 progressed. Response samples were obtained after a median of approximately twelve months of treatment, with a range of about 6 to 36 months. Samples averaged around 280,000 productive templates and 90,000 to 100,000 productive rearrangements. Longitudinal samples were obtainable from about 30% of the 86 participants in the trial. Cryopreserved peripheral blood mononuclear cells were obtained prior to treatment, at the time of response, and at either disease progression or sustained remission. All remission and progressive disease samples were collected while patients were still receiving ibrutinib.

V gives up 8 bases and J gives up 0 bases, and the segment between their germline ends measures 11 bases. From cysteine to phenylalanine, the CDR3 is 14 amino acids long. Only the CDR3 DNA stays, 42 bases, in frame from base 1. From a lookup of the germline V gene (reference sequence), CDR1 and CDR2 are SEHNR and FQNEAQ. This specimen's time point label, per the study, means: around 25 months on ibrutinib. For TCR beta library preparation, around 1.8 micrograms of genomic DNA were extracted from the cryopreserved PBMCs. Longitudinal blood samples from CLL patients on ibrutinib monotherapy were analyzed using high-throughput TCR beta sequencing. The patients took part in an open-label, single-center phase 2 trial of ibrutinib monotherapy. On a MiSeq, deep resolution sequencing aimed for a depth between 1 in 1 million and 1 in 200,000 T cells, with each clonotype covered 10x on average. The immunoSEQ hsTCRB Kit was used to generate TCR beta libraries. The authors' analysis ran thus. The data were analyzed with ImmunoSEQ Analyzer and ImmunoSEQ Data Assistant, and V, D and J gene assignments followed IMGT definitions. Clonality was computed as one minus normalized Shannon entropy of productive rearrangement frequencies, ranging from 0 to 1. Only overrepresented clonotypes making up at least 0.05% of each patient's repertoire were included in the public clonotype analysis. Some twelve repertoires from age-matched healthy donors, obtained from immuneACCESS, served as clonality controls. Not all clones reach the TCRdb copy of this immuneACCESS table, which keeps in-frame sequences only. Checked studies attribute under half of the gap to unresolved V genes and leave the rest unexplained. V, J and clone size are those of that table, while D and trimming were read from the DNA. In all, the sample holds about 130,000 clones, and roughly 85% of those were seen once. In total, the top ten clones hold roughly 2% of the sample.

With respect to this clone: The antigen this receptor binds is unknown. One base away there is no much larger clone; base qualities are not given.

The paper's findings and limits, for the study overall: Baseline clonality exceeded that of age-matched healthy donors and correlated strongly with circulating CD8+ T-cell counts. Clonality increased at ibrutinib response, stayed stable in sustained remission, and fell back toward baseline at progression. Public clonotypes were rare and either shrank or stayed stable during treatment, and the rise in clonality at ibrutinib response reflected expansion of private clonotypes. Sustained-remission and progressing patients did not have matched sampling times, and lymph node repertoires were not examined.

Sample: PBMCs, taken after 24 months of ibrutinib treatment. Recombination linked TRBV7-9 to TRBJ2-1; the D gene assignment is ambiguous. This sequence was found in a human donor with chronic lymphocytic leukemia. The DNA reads TGTGCCAGCCAACCCGTAAGCTCCTACAATGAGCAGTTCTTC. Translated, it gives CASQPVSSYNEQFF.